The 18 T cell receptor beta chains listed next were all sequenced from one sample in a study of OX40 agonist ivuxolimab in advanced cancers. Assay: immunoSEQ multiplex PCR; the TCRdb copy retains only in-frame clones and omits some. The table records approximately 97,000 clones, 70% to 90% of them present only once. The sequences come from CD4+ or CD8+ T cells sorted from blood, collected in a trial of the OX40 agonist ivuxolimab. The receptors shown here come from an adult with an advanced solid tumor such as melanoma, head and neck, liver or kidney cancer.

The CDR3 DNA is TGTGCCAGCAGCCAAGACGGGGGACTACAGGAGACCCAGTACTTC. Protein product: CASSQDGGLQETQYF. This chain joins TRBV14 and TRBJ2-5, with 7 bases identical to TRBD2. Germline V gene data show CDR1 as SGHDN and CDR2 as FVKESK. With 0 bases clipped from V and 5 bases from J, the junction kept 6 bases outside the gene matches. The CDR3 spans 15 residues.

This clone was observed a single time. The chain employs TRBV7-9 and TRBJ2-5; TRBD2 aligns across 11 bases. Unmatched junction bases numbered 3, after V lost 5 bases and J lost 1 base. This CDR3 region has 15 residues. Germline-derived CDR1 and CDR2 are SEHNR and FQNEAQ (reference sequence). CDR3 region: CASSAGTSGQETQYF. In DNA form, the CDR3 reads TGTGCCAGCAGCGCTGGGACTAGCGGCCAAGAGACCCAGTACTTC. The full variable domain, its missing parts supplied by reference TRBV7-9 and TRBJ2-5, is DTGVSQNPRHKITKRGQNVTFRCDPISEHNRLYWYRQTLGQGPEFLTYFQNEAQLEKSRLLSDRFSAERPKGSFSTLEIQRTEQGDSAMYLCASSAGTSGQETQYFGPGTRLLVL.

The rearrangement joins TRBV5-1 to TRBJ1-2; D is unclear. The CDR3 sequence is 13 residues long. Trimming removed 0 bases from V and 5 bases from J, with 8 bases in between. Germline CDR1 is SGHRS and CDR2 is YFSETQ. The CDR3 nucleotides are TGCGCCAGCAGCTTGGGAGCATATTATGGCTACACCTTC. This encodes CASSLGAYYGYTF.

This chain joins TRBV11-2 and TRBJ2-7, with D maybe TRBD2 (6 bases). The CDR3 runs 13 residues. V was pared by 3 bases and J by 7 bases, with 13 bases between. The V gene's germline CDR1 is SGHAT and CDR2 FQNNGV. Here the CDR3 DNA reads TGTGCCAGCAGCTTTTGGGGGGAGTTGGAGCAGTACTTC. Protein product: CASSFWGELEQYF.

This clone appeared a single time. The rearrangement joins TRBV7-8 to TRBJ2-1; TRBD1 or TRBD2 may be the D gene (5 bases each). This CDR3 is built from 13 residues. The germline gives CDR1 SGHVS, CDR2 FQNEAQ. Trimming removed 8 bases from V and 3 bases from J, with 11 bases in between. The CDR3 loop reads CASRLGDYNEQFF. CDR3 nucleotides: TGTGCCAGCCGATTGGGGGACTACAATGAGCAGTTCTTC.

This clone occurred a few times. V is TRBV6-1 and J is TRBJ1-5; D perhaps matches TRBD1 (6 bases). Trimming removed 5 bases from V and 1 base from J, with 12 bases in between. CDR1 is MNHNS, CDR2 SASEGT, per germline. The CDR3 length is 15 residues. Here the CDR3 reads CASSHREGSNQPQHF. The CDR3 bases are TGTGCCAGCAGTCACAGGGAAGGGAGCAATCAGCCCCAGCATTTT.

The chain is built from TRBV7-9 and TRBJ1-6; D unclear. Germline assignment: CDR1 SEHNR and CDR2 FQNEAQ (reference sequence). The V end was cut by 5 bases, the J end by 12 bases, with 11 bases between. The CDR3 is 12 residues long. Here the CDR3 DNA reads TGTGCCAGCAGCCCTGGCGAACAACCCCTCCACTTT. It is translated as CASSPGEQPLHF. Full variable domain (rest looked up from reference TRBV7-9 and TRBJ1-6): DTGVSQNPRHKITKRGQNVTFRCDPISEHNRLYWYRQTLGQGPEFLTYFQNEAQLEKSRLLSDRFSAERPKGSFSTLEIQRTEQGDSAMYLCASSPGEQPLHFGNGTRLTVT.

CDR3 nucleotide sequence: TGTGCCATTTCGAGGGGCCAGGGGGATGAAAAACTGTTTTTT. Translated: CAISRGQGDEKLFF. This chain joins TRBV10-3 and TRBJ1-4; 7 bases align to TRBD1. The CDR3 loop spans 14 amino acids. Per the germline V gene, CDR1 is ENHRY and CDR2 is SYGVKD. V gave up 9 bases and J gave up 6 bases; unmatched junction bases: 10.

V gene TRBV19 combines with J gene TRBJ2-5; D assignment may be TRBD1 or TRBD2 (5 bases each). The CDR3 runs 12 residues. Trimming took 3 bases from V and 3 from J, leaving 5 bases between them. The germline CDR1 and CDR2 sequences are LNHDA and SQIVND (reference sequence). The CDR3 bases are TGTGCCAGTAGTATGGGGGAAGAGACCCAGTACTTC. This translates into CASSMGEETQYF.

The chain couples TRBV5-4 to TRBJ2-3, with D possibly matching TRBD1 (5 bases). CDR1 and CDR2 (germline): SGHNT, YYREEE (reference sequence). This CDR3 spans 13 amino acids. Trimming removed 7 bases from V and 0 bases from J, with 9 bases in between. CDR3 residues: CASGAASTDTQYF. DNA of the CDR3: TGTGCCAGCGGGGCGGCCAGCACAGATACGCAGTATTTT.

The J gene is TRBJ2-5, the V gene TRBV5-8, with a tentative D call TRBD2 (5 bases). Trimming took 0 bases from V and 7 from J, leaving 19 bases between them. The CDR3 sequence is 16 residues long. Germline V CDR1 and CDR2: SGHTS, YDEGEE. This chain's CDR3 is CASSLVSASRKGTQYF. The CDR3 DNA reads TGTGCCAGCAGCTTGGTCTCGGCTAGCAGGAAAGGGACCCAGTACTTC.

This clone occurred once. The CDR3 DNA is TGTGCCAGCAGCCGAACCTCCCTAGATAAGGAGACCCAGTACTTC. Protein sequence: CASSRTSLDKETQYF. V gene TRBV7-2 combines with J gene TRBJ2-5; D call uncertain. The germline V gene encodes CDR1 SGHTA and CDR2 FQGNSA. CDR3 length: 15 amino acids. V was cut by 5 bases and J by 5 bases, with 18 bases left in between.

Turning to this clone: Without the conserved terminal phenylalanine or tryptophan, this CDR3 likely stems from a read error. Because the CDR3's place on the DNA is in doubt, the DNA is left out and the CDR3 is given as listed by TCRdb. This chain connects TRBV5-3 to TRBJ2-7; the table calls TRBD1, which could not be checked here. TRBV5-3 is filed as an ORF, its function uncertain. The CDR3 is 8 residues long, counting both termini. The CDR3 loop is CARSAGQP.

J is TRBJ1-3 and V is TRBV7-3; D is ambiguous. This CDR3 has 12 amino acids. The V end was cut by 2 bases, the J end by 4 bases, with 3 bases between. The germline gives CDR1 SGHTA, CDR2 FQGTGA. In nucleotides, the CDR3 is TGTGCCAGCAGCTTAGGCGGAAACACCATATATTTT. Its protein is CASSLGGNTIYF.

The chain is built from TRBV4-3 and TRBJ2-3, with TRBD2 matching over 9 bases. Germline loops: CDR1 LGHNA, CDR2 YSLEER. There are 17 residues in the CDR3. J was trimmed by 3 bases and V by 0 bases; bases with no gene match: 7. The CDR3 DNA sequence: TGCGCCAGCAGCCAAGACCTGCAGCGGGAGGTTACAGATACGCAGTATTTT. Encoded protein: CASSQDLQREVTDTQYF.

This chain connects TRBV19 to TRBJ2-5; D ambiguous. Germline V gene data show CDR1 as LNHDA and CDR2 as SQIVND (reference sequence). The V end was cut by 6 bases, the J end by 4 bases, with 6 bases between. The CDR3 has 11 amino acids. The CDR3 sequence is CASRQAETQYF. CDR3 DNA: TGTGCCAGTAGGCAGGCAGAGACCCAGTACTTC.

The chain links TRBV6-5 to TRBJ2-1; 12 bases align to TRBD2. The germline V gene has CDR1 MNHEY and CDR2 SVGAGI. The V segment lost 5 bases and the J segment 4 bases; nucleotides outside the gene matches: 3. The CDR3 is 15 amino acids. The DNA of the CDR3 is TGTGCCAGCAGTCCGACTAGCGGGGGTTACAATGAGCAGTTCTTC. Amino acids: CASSPTSGGYNEQFF.

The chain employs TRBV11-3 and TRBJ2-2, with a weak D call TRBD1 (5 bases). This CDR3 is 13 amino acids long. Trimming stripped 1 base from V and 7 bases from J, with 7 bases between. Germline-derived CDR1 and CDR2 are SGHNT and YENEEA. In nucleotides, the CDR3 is TGTGCCAGCAGCTTAGGGGGCTACGGGGAGCTGTTTTTT. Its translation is CASSLGGYGELFF.